This T cell receptor beta chain was captured in a study of blood T cell repertoires in COVID-19. Study overall: Acute and convalescent COVID-19 samples came from the United States, Italy and Spain. From T cells, B-cell-depleted T cells, or PBMCs came the material, which was cDNA or gDNA.

Per the original methods: By means of reference gene primer amplification, nucleated cell counts were estimated. Sequenced by immunoSEQ multiplex PCR; TCRdb stores in-frame clones only, minus some. That table supplies the V and J calls and clone size; D and trimming were determined from the DNA. The data show about 200,000 clones, approximately 91% seen once. The source of this sequence is a man in his fifties or sixties who had recovered from COVID-19. The source material was peripheral blood.

In nucleotides, the CDR3 is TGTGCCAGCAGCTTAACGGGACAGGGGAACACTGAAGCTTTCTTT. Translating it yields CASSLTGQGNTEAFF. The chain recombines TRBV7-9 with TRBJ1-1; TRBD1 agrees at 9 bases. There are 15 residues in the CDR3. Germline trimming cut 2 bases from V and 1 base from J; bases unmatched to any gene: 2. The germline gives CDR1 SEHNR, CDR2 FQNEAQ (reference sequence).